This TCR beta chain was found in a study of T-cell reconstitution after alpha-beta-depleted transplantation in children listed by TCRdb under 2016. Study-level background: T-cell immune reconstitution after TCRalphabeta/CD19-depleted allogeneic hematopoietic cell transplantation in children was quantitatively tracked in the study by means of TCR repertoire profiling.

The method was PCR. Sequencing instrument: Illumina HiSeq 2500. TCR libraries were prepared with molecular barcoding, using unique molecular identifiers to normalize TCRbeta repertoire quantification. TCRdb reworked the public reads: Q25 trimming with fastp, MiXCR clone assembly, productive beta chains retained. For every CDR3 protein sequence, its rows merge into one entry that carries the most common genes and DNA. The table for this sample lists some 640,000 distinct CDR3 sequences; roughly 15% of them were counted only once. 1.1% of the sample belongs to the ten largest clones. The CDR3 sequence holds 14 residues, the cysteine and phenylalanine included. Kept here is only the CDR3 DNA, which spans 42 bases and is read in frame from base 1. CDR1 and CDR2 are read off the germline V gene as SGDLS and YYNGEE. V lost 4 bases and J lost 6 bases, and the count of bases not matched to a germline gene is 6.

There are a few counts of this clonotype. Its antigen is still unknown. One base away there is no much larger clone; base qualities are not given. The sequence derives from a human donor who donated a stem cell graft to a child with acute myeloid leukemia. This specimen consisted of PBMCs from the stem cell graft donor, obtained from the stem cell graft. The V and J segments used are TRBV9 and TRBJ1-2; TRBD1 aligns with 10 central bases. The DNA sequence is TGTGCCAGCAGCATACGAGACAGGGGGCATGGCTACACCTTC. Translation gives CASSIRDRGHGYTF. The full variable domain, with segments outside the CDR3 supplied by the reference TRBV9 and TRBJ1-2 proteins, appears as DSGVTQTPKHLITATGQRVTLRCSPRSGDLSVYWYQQSLDQGLQFLIQYYNGEERAKGNILERFSAQQFPDLHSELNLSSLELGDSALYFCASSIRDRGHGYTFGSGTRLTVV.